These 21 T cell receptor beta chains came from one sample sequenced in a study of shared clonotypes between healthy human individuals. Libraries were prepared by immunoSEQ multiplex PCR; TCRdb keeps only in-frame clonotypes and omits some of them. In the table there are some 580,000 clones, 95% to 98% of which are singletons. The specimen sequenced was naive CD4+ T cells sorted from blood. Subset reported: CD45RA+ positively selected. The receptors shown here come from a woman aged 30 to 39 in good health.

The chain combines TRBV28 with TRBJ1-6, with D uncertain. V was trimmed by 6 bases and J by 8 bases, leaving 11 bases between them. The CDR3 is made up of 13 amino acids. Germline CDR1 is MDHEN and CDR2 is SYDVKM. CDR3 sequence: CASRRATYSPLHF. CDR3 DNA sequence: TGTGCCAGCAGGAGGGCGACCTATTCACCCCTCCACTTT.

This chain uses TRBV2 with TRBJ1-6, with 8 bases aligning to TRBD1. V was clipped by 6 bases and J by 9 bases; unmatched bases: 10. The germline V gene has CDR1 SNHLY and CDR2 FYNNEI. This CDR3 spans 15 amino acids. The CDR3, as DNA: TGTGCCAGCAGGGTACAGGGGGTGCGGTCTTCACCCCTCCACTTT. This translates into CASRVQGVRSSPLHF.

CDR3 protein: CASSFVGRTYEQYF. The CDR3 coding sequence is TGTGCCAGCAGCTTTGTAGGGCGGACCTACGAGCAGTACTTC. V and J are TRBV5-6 and TRBJ2-7; D remains ambiguous. CDR1 is SGHDT and CDR2 is YYEEEE in the germline V gene. Trimming removed 2 bases at V and 2 bases at J, with 11 bases between. The CDR3 sequence is 14 residues long.

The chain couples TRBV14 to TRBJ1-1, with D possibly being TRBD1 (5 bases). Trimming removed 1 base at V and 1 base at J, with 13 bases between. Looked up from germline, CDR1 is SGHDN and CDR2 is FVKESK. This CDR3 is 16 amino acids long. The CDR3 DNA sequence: TGTGCCAGCAGCCAAGTTTCAGGGTTATCGAACACTGAAGCTTTCTTT. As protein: CASSQVSGLSNTEAFF.

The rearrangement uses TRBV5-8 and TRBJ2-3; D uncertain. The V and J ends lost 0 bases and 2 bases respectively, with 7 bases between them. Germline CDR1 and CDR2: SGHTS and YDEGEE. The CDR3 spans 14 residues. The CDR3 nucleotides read TGTGCCAGCAGCTTGGGGGTCACCACAGATACGCAGTATTTT. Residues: CASSLGVTTDTQYF.

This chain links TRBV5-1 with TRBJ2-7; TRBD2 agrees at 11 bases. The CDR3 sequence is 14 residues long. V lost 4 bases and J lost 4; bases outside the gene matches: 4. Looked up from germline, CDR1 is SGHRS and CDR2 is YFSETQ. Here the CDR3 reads CASSQLAGVYEQYF. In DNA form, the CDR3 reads TGCGCCAGCAGCCAACTAGCGGGAGTTTACGAGCAGTACTTC.

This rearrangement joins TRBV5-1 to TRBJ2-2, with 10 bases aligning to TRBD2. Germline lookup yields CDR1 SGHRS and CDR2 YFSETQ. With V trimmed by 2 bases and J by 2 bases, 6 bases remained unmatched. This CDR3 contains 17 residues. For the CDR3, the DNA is TGCGCCAGCAGCTTCTCGTGGACTAGCGGCAACACCGGGGAGCTGTTTTTT. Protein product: CASSFSWTSGNTGELFF.

The CDR3 here is CASSSLGSSYNEQFF. The CDR3 DNA is TGTGCCAGCAGTTCTTTGGGGAGCTCCTACAATGAGCAGTTCTTC. This chain joins TRBV25-1 and TRBJ2-1; a possible D gene is TRBD2 (5 bases). The germline V gene encodes CDR1 MGHDK and CDR2 SYGVNS. The CDR3 covers 15 residues. V dropped 5 bases and J dropped 0 bases, with 11 bases sitting between them.

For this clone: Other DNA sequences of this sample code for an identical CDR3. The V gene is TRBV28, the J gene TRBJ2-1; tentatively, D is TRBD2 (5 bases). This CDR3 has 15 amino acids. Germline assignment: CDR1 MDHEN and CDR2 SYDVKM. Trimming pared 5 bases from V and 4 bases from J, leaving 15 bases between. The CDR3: CASSPGGTIYNEQFF. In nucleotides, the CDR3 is TGTGCCAGCAGTCCCGGAGGTACTATTTACAATGAGCAGTTCTTC.

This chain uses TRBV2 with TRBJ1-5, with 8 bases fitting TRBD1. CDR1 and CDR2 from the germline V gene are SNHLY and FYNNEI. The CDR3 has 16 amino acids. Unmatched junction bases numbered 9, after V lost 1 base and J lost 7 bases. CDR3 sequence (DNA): TGTGCCAGCAGTGAAGATACAGGGGGTCAATTACAGCCCCAGCATTTT. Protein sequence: CASSEDTGGQLQPQHF.

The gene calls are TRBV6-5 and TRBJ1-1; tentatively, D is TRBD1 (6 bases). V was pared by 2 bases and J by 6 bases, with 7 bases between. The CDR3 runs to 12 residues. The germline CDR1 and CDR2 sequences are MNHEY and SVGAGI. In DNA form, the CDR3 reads TGTGCCAGCAGTTACGGGACATCTGAAGCTTTCTTT. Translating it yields CASSYGTSEAFF.

The DNA of the CDR3 is TGTGCCAGCACAGTAGCCAGCGGGACAAACTACAATGAGCAGTTCTTC. This codes for CASTVASGTNYNEQFF. The chain combines TRBV9 with TRBJ2-1, with D possibly matching TRBD2 (7 bases). CDR3 length: 16 residues. V was pared by 6 bases and J by 3 bases, with 19 bases between. Germline assignment: CDR1 SGDLS and CDR2 YYNGEE.

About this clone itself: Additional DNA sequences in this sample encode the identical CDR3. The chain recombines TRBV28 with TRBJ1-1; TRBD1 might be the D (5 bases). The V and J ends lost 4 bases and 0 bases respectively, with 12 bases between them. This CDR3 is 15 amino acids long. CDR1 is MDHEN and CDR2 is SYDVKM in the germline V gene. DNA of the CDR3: TGTGCCAGCAGTTCGGCGGGGACGGTGAACACTGAAGCTTTCTTT. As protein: CASSSAGTVNTEAFF.

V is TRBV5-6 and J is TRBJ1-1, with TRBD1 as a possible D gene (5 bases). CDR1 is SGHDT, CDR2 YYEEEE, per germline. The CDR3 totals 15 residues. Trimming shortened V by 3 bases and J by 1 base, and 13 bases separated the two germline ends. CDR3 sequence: CASSSGPTTNTEAFF. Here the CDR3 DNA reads TGTGCCAGCAGCTCGGGACCGACGACGAACACTGAAGCTTTCTTT.

DNA of the CDR3: TGTGCCAGCATCCGGGACAGGGGGTTTGGGGGCTACACCTTC. This codes for CASIRDRGFGGYTF. V usage is TRBV28 and J usage is TRBJ1-2; 11 nucleotides line up with TRBD1. Germline CDR1 and CDR2: MDHEN and SYDVKM. The CDR3 covers 14 residues. Losses at the gene ends were 7 bases for V and 8 bases for J; bases not matched to a gene: 9.

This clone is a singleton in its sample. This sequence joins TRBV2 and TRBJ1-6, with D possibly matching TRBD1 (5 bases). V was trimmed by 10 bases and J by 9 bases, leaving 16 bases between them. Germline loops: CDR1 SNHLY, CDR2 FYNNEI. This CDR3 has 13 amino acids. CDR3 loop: CATREWDVSPLHF. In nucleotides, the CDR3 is TGTGCCACCAGGGAATGGGACGTTTCACCCCTCCACTTT.

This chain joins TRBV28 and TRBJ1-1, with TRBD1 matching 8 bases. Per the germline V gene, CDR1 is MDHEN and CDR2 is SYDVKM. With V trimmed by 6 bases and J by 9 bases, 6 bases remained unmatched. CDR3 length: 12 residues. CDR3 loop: CASSPGQVKAFF. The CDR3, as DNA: TGTGCCAGCAGCCCGGGACAGGTAAAAGCTTTCTTT.

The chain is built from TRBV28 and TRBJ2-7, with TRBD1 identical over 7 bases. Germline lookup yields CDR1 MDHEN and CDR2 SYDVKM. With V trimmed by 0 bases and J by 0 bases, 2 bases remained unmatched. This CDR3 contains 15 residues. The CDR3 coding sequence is TGTGCCAGCAGTTTATGGGGACAGAGCTCCTACGAGCAGTACTTC. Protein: CASSLWGQSSYEQYF.

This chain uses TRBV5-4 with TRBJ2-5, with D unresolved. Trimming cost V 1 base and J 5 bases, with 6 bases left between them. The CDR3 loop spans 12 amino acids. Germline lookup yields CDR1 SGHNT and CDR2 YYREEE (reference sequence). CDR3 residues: CASSLLEETQYF. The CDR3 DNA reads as TGTGCCAGCAGCTTGTTAGAGGAGACCCAGTACTTC.

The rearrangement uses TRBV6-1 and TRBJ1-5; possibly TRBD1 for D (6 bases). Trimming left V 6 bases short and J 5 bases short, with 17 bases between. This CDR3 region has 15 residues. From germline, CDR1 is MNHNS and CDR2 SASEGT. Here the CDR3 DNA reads TGTGCCAGCAGCCCCCCCGCGGCAGGGGATCAGCCCCAGCATTTT. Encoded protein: CASSPPAAGDQPQHF.

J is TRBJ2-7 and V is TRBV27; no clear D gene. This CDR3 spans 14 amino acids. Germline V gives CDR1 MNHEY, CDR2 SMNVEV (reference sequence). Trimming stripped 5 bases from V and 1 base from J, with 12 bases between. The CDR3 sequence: CASSPDLISYEQYF. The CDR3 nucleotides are TGTGCCAGCAGTCCTGACTTAATTTCCTACGAGCAGTACTTC.